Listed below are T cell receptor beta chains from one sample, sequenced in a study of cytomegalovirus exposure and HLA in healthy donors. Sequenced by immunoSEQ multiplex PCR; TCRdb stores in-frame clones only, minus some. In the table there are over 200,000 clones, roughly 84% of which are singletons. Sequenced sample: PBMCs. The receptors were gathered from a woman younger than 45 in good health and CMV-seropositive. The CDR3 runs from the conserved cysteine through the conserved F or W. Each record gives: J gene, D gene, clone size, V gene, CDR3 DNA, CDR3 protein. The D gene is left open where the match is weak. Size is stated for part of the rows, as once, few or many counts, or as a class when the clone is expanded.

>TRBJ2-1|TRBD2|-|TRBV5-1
TGCGCCAGCAGCTTTGGTAGCGGGACCCTCTACAATGAGCAGTTCTTC
CASSFGSGTLYNEQFF
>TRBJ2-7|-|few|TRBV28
TGTGCCGCCGGCGGTTACGAGCAGTACTTC
CAAGGYEQYF
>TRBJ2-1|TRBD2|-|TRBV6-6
TGTCTGGTCCTAGCGGACTACAATGAGCAGTTCTTC
CLVLADYNEQFF
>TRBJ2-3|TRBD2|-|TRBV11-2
TGTGCCAGCAGCTTGGGCGGGAGCTTGGCAGATACGCAGTATTTT
CASSLGGSLADTQYF
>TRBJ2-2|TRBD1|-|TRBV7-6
TGTGCCAGCAGCCCGAACCGGGACAGAGCTGACGGGGAGCTGTTTTTT
CASSPNRDRADGELFF
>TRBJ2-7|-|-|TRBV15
TGTGCCACCAGCAGAGAAACGGAATCGAGCTCCTACGAGCAGTACTTC
CATSRETESSSYEQYF
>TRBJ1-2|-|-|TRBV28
TGTGCCAGCAGTCCATCAAACAGGGATGGCTACACCTTC
CASSPSNRDGYTF
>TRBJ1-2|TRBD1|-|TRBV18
TGTGCCAGCTCACCAGGGACAGGGGTCGGTGATGGCTACACCTTC
CASSPGTGVGDGYTF
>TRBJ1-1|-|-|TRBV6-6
TGTGCCAGCAGTTACCGGGGCCAGCAGAACACTGAAGCTTTCTTT
CASSYRGQQNTEAFF
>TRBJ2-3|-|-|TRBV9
TGTGCCAGCAGCCCCCGGACTAAAAGCACAGATACGCAGTATTTT
CASSPRTKSTDTQYF
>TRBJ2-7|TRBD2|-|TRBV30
TGTGCCTGGAGTGCCGGGACTAGCGGTTACGAGCAGTACTTC
CAWSAGTSGYEQYF
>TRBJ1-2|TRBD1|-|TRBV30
TGTGCCTGGAATACAGGGGACTATGGCTACACCTTC
CAWNTGDYGYTF
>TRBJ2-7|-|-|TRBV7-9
TGTGCCAGCAGCGCGAGGACAGACGACTACGAGCAGTACTTC
CASSARTDDYEQYF
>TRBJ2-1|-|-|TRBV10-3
TGTGCCATCAAGCTCGGAGGGGGCAATGAGCAGTTCTTC
CAIKLGGGNEQFF
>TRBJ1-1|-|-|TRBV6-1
TGTGCCAGCAGTGGTCACACTCCCCTTAACACTGAAGCTTTCTTT
CASSGHTPLNTEAFF
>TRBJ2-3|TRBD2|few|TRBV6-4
TGTGCCAGCAGTGCCGGGACTAGCGGGACAGATACGCAGTATTTT
CASSAGTSGTDTQYF
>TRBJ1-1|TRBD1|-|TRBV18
TGTGCCAGCTCGTACACCGGGACAGGACGAATGAACACTGAAGCTTTCTTT
CASSYTGTGRMNTEAFF
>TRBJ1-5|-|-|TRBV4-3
TGCGCCAGCAGCCAAGGGGCGATAGGAAGCAATCAGCCCCAGCATTTT
CASSQGAIGSNQPQHF
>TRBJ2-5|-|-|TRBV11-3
TGTGCCAGCAGCGTGACCCCCGGGGAGACCCAGTACTTC
CASSVTPGETQYF
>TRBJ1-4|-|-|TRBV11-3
TGTGCCAGCAGCCCCTACAGGGAACGGGTCGAAAAACTGTTTTTT
CASSPYRERVEKLFF
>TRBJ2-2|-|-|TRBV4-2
TGTGCCAGCAGCCAAGGGGGTCTGATCGACACCGGGGAGCTGTTTTTT
CASSQGGLIDTGELFF
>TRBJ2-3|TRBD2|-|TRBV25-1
TGTGCCAGCAGACTAGCGGGAGCGGCAGATACGCAGTATTTT
CASRLAGAADTQYF
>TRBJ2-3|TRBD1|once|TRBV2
TGTGCCAGCAGTGTACAGGGGCTGACAGATACGCAGTATTTT
CASSVQGLTDTQYF
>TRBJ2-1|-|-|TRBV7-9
TGTGCCAGCAAGGAGCTCCATGAGCAGTTCTTC
CASKELHEQFF
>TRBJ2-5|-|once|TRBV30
TGTGCCTGGAGTGTACCCGACAAAGAGACCCAGTACTTC
CAWSVPDKETQYF
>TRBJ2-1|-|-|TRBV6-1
TGTGCCAGCAGGAAGTCGGGGGATGAGGAGTTCTTC
CASRKSGDEEFF
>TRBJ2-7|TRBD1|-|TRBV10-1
TGCGCCAGCAGTGATGCAGGGGGCAGTTTCTACGAGCAGTACTTC
CASSDAGGSFYEQYF
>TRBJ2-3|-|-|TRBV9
TGTGCCAGCAGCGTAGCTTGGCTGAGGGGAGCAGATACGCAGTATTTT
CASSVAWLRGADTQYF
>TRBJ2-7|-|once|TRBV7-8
TGTGCCAGCAGCTTAGGTCCAGACTCCTACGAGCAGTACTTC
CASSLGPDSYEQYF
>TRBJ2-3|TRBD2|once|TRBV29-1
TGCAGCGTTGATCACCCGGTGGCGGGAGCAGATACGCAGTATTTT
CSVDHPVAGADTQYF
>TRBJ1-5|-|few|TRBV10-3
TGTGCCATCAGTGAGGTCCAGGGTGGGCCCCAGCATTTT
CAISEVQGGPQHF
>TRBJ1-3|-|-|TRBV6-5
TGTGCCAGCAACCCAACCTTCTCTGGAAACACCATATATTTT
CASNPTFSGNTIYF
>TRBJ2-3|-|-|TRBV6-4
TGTGCCAGCAGTGACGGAGACACAGATACGCAGTATTTT
CASSDGDTDTQYF
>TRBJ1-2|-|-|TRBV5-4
TGTGCCAGCAGCTCAAACAGGGTTTCGAACACCTTC
CASSSNRVSNTF
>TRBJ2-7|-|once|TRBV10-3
TGTGCCATCAGTGTAGGCGGGATCATCAACGAGCAGTACTTC
CAISVGGIINEQYF
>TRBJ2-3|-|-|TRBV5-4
TGTGCCAGCAGCTCGGCACTTACCACAGATACGCAGTATTTT
CASSSALTTDTQYF
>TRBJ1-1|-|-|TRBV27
TGTGCCAGCAATACGGGACTTCTGAACACTGAAGCTTTCTTT
CASNTGLLNTEAFF
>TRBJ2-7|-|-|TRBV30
TGTGCCTGGAGTCGGGCTAGTTTCTCCTACGAGCAGTACTTC
CAWSRASFSYEQYF
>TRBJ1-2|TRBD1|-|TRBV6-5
TGTGCCAGCAGAGAACAGGGGGTCGGGAACTATGGCTACACCTTC
CASREQGVGNYGYTF
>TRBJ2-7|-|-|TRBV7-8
TGTGCCAGCAGCTCCGAAAGTTTCCGGATCTACGAGCAGTACTTC
CASSSESFRIYEQYF
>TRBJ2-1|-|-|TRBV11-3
TGTGCCAGCAGCCCCGGGACTTCCGATGCCCCCTACAATGAGCAGTTCTTC
CASSPGTSDAPYNEQFF
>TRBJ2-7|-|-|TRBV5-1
TGCGCCAGCAGCCCGGGGGTGCTCTACGAGCAGTACTTC
CASSPGVLYEQYF
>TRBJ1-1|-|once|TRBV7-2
TGTGCCAGCAGCTTGATGCAAAACACTGAAGCTTTCTTT
CASSLMQNTEAFF
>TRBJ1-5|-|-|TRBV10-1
TGCGCCAGCGGCGAGAGCAATCAGCCCCAGCATTTT
CASGESNQPQHF
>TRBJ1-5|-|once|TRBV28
TGTGCCAGCAGTCCTAAGGCAGGGGCTCCAAGCAATCAGCCCCAGCATTTT
CASSPKAGAPSNQPQHF
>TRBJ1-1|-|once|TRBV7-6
TGTGCCAGCAGCTTAGAGGTGGGGCTTGGATCTGAAGCTTTCTTT
CASSLEVGLGSEAFF
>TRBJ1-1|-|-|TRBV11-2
TGTGCCAGCAGCACAAGCCCCGATCTCCCTGAAGCTTTCTTT
CASSTSPDLPEAFF
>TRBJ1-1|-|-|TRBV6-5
TGTGCCAGCAGTCGGGGGAACACTGAAGCTTTCTTT
CASSRGNTEAFF
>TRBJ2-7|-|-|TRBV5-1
TGCGCCAGCAGCTTCGACAGGGAGGCGGACGAGCAGTACTTC
CASSFDREADEQYF
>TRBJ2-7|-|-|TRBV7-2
TGTGCCAGCAGCCCGAGCTCCTACGAGCAGTACTTC
CASSPSSYEQYF
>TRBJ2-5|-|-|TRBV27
TGTGCCAGCAGTCCGCCTGGGGAGACCCAGTACTTC
CASSPPGETQYF
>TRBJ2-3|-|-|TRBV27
TGTGCCAGCAGTTTAAACACAGATACGCAGTATTTT
CASSLNTDTQYF
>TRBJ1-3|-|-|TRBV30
TGTGCCCGCCGTACAGGGATGGACTCTGGAAACACCATATATTTT
CARRTGMDSGNTIYF